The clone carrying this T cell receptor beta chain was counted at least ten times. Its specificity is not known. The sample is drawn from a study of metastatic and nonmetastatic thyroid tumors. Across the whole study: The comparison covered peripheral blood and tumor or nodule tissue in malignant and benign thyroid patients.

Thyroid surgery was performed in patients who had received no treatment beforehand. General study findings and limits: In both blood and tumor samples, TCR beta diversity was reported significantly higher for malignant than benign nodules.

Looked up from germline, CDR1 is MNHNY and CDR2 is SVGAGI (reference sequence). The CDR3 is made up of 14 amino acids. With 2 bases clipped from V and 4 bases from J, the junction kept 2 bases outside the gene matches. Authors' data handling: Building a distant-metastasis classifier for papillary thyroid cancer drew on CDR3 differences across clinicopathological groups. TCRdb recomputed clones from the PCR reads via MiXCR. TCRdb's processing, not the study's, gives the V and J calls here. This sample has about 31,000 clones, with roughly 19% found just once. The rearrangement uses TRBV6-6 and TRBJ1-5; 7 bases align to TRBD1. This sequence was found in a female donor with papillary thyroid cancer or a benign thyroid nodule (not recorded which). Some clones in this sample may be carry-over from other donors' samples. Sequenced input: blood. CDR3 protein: CASSYRGQNQPQHF. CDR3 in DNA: TGTGCCAGCAGTTACAGGGGACAGAATCAGCCCCAGCATTTT.